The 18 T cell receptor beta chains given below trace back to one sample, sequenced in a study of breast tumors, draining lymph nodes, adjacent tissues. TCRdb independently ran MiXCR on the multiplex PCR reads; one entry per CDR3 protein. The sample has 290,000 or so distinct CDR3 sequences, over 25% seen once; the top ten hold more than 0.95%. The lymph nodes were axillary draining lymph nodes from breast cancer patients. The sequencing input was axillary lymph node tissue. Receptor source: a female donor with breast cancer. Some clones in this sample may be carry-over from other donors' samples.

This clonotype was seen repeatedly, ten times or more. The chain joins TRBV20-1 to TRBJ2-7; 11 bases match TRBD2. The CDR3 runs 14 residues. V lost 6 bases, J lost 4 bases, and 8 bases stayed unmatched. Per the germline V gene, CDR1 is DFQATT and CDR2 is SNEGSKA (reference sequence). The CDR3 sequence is CSARTSGRVYEQYF. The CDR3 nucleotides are TGCAGTGCCAGAACTAGCGGGAGAGTTTACGAGCAGTACTTC.

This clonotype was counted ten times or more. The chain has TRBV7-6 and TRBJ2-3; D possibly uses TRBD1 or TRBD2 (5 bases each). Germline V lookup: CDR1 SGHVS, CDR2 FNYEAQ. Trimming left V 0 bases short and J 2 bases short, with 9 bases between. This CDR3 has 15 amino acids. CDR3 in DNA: TGTGCCAGCAGCTTAGCAGACGGGGCCACAGATACGCAGTATTTT. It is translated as CASSLADGATDTQYF.

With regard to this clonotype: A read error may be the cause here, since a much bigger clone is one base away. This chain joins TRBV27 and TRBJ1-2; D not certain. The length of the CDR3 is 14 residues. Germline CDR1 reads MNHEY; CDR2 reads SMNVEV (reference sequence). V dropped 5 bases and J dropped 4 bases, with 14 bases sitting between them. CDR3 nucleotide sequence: TGTGCCAGCAGTACCAGGCGGGCTAGCTATGGCTACACCTTC. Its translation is CASSTRRASYGYTF.

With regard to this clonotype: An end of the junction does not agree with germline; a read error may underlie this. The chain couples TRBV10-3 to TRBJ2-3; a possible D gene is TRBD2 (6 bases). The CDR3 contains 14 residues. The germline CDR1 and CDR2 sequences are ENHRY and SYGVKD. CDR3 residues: CAISEVAGTDTRYF. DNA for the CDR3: TGTGCCATCAGTGAGGTGGCGGGAACCGACACGCGGTATTTT.

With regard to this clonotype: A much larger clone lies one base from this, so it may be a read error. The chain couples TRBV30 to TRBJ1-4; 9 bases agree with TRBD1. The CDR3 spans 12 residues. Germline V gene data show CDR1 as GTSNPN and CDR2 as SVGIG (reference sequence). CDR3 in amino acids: CACYRGHEKPFF. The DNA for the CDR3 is TGTGCCTGCTACAGGGGGCATGAAAAACCGTTTTTT.

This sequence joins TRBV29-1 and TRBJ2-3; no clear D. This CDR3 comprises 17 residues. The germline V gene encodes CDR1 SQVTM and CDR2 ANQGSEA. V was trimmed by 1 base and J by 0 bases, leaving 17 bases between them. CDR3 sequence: CSVEVGLQAVSTDTQYF. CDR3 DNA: TGCAGCGTTGAAGTGGGCCTCCAGGCTGTGAGCACAGATACGCAGTATTTT.

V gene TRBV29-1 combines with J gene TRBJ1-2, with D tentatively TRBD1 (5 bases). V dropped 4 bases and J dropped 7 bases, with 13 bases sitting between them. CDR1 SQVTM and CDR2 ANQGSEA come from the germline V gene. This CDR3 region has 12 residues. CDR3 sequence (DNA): TGCAGCGTTGTAAGGGGAACCTCTGGCTACACCTTC. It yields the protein CSVVRGTSGYTF. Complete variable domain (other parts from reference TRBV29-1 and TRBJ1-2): SAVISQKPSRDICQRGTSLTIQCQVDSQVTMMFWYRQQPGQSLTLIATANQGSEATYESGFVIDKFPISRPNLTFSTLTVSNMSPEDSSIYLCSVVRGTSGYTFGSGTRLTVV.

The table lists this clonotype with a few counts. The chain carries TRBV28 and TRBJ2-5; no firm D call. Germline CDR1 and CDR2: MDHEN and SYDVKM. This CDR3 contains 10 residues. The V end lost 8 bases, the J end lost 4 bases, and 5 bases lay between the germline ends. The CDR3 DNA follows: TGTGCCAGCGGGGTAGAGACCCAGTACTTC. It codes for CASGVETQYF.

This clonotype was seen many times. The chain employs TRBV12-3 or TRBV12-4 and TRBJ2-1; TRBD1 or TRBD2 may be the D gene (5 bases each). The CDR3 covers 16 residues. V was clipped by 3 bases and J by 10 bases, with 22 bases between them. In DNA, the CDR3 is TGTGCCAGCAGTTTTGACGGGACGGCCCGGGGAGAAGAGCAGTTCTTC. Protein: CASSFDGTARGEEQFF.

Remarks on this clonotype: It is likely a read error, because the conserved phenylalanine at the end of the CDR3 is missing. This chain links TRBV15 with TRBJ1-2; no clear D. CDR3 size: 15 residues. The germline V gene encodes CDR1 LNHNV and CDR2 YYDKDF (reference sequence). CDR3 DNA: TGTGCCGCCAGCAGAGTAGGCTCCCTCAACTATGGCTACACCGTC. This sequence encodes CAASRVGSLNYGYTV.

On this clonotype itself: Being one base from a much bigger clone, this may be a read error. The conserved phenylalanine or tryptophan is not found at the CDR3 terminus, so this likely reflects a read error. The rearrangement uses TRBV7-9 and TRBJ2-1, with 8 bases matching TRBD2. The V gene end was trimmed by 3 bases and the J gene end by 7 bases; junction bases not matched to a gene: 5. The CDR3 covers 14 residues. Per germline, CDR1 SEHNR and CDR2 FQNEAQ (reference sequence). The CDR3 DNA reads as TGTGCCAGCAGCTTGGAGGGCGGGAGGAATGAGCAGTTCCTC. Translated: CASSLEGGRNEQFL.

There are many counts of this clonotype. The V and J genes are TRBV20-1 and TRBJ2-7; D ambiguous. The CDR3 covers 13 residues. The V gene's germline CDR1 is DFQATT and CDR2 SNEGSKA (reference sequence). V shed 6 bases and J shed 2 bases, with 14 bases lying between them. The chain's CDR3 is CSAPASDTYEQYF. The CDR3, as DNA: TGCAGTGCCCCAGCGTCCGACACCTACGAGCAGTACTTC.

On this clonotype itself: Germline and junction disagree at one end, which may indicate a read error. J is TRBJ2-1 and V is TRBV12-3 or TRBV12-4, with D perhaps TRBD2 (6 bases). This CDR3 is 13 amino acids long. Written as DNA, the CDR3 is TGTGCCAGCGGGCCTACTGCGGGATCGGGGCAGTCCTTC. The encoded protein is CASGPTAGSGQSF.

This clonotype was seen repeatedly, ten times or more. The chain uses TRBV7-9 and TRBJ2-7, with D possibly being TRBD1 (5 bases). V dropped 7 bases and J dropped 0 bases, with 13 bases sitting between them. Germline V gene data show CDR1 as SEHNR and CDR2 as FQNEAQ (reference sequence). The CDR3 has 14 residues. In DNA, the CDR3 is TGTGCCAGCAATCAGGGCCTAAGCTCCTACGAGCAGTACTTC. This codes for CASNQGLSSYEQYF.

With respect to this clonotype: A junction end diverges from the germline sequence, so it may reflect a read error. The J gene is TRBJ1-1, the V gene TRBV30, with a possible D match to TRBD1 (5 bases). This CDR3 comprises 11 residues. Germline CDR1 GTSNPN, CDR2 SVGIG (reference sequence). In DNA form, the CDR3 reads TGTGCCTGGACAGGGAACGCTGAAGCTTTCTTT. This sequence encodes CAWTGNAEAFF.

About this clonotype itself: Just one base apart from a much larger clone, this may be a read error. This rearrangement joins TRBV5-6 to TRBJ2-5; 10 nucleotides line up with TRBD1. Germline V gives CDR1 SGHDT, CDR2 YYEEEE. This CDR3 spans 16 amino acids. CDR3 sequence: CASGLAGTGEVETQYF. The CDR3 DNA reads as TGTGCCAGCGGCTTGGCCGGGACAGGGGAAGTAGAGACCCAGTACTTC.

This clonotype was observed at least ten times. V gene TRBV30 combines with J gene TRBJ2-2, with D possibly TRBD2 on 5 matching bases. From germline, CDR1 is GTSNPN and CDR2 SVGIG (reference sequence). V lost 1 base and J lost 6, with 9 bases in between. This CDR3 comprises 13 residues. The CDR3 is CAWSADFSGELFF. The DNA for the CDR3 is TGTGCCTGGAGTGCGGACTTTTCCGGGGAGCTGTTTTTT.

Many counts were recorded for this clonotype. CDR3 bases: TGTGCCAGCAGTATCCCGACAGGGACGGTTTCACCCCTCCACTTT. It yields the protein CASSIPTGTVSPLHF. The rearrangement joins TRBV28 to TRBJ1-6; 7 bases agree with TRBD1. The germline V gene encodes CDR1 MDHEN and CDR2 SYDVKM. V lost 5 bases and J lost 9; bases outside the gene matches: 10. The CDR3 extends over 15 amino acids.